One TCR beta chain is described in this entry. The target antigen is unknown. This specimen comes from a study of identifying expanded T cells in peripheral blood. Whole-study results and caveats: Variance in clone template counts between two-week samples significantly increased with total template count across all healthy donors. Technical replicates showed around 1.2 changed clones; roughly two weeks around 15; four weeks 19.

The CDR3 extends over 14 amino acids. V gave up 3 bases and J gave up 15 bases; unmatched junction bases: 8. Germline assignment: CDR1 SGHNT and CDR2 YYREEE (reference sequence). Here immunoSEQ multiplex PCR was the method, and the copy in TCRdb shows in-frame clones only, minus some. This sample yields roughly 100,000 clones, of which approximately 88% are seen a single time; roughly 15% belongs to the top ten. Collection occurred without any documented infections or immune events in donors. This sequence joins TRBV5-4 and TRBJ2-1, with 14 bases that match TRBD2. The receptor's source is a person between 18 and 75 years old in good health. Material: blood. CDR3 loop: CASSWGLAGVALFF. CDR3 DNA: TGTGCCAGCAGCTGGGGACTAGCGGGGGTAGCCCTGTTCTTC.